This record covers a single T cell receptor beta chain. The library came from three nested PCR rounds adapted from ARM-PCR protocols. TCRdb reprocessed the multiplex PCR reads via MiXCR and lists one record per CDR3 protein. This table has roughly 70,000 distinct CDR3 sequences, around two thirds appearing once. This specimen belongs to a study of tumor and adjacent non-tumor tissue in lung cancer. Trimming left V 3 bases short and J 7 bases short, with 21 bases between. This CDR3 has 17 residues. Per the germline V gene, CDR1 is SGHAT and CDR2 is FQNNGV. This sample's RNA came from whole unsorted tissue. This non-tumor lung sample came from over 3 cm beyond the tumor edge.

V usage is TRBV11-2 and J usage is TRBJ2-2, with D perhaps matching TRBD1 or TRBD2 (5 bases each). The origin of this receptor is a woman between 45 and 60 years old with non-small cell lung cancer. The sequenced material came from distant non-tumor lung tissue. CDR3 amino acids: CASSFGGSRITSGELFF. The CDR3 nucleotides read TGTGCCAGCAGCTTTGGGGGTAGTAGAATTACCAGCGGGGAGCTGTTTTTT.